This TCR beta chain derives from a study of blood T cell repertoires in COVID-19. This CDR3 comprises 18 residues. Assay used: immunoSEQ multiplex PCR; TCRdb lists only in-frame clones, some missing. The repertoire includes around 100,000 clones, 70% to 90% of them detected once, and 2.1% sits in the top ten. The clonotype originates from a human donor in a cohort sampled during active COVID-19. The sequenced sample was peripheral blood. The V call is TRBV21-1, the J call TRBJ1-2; TRBD1 is taken as the D call from the table, unchecked against the DNA. TRBV21-1 is noted as a pseudogene. The CDR3 region has the DNA TGTGCCAGCAGCAAACGAACCCCAGGGCTGGACAGGGGCCGAGGCTACACCTTC. As protein: CASSKRTPGLDRGRGYTF.